These 11 T cell receptor beta chains were sequenced from one sample in a study of T cells in Graves' hyperthyroidism and ophthalmopathy. Amplified TCR beta CDR3 regions derived from RNA transcripts. Carried out on the TCR CDR3, a first-round RT-PCR used the HTBI primer set. TCRdb processed the multiplex PCR reads anew with MiXCR; each CDR3 protein has one entry. The sample records around 400,000 distinct CDR3 sequences, approximately 25% being singletons. Sequencing input: blood. The receptor source for this set is a man between 50 and 59 years old with Graves' hyperthyroidism.

The gene calls are TRBV19 and TRBJ1-1, with D unclear. The CDR3 runs to 14 residues. Germline values: CDR1 LNHDA, CDR2 SQIVND (reference sequence). Trimming cost V 6 bases and J 0 bases, with 11 bases left between them. The CDR3 region is CASSHRSLNTEAFF. CDR3 in DNA: TGTGCCAGTAGCCATCGGAGCCTGAACACTGAAGCTTTCTTT.

As for this clonotype: This sequence may be a read error, since a much larger clone differs from it by one base. This is likely a read error, given that the CDR3 carries no conserved phenylalanine or tryptophan at its end. The V and J genes are TRBV30 and TRBJ1-5, with D possibly being TRBD1 (5 bases). Trimming pared 1 base from V and 6 bases from J, leaving 16 bases between. This CDR3 has 15 amino acids. Germline values: CDR1 GTSNPN, CDR2 SVGIG (reference sequence). CDR3 coding DNA: TGTGCCTGGAGTGCCTCCAGGGAGATGGGTCAGCCCCAGCATTAT. Translating it yields CAWSASREMGQPQHY.

This clonotype was seen at least ten times. V and J are TRBV3-1 and TRBJ2-5; D possibly corresponds to TRBD2 (6 bases). From germline, CDR1 is LGHDT and CDR2 YNNKEL (reference sequence). The CDR3 runs 18 residues. The V end was cut by 1 base, the J end by 3 bases, with 21 bases between. CDR3 sequence reads: CASSQGGGKTLAKETQYF. The CDR3 nucleotides are TGTGCCAGCAGCCAAGGGGGAGGAAAGACCCTAGCGAAAGAGACCCAGTACTTC.

J is TRBJ2-7 and V is TRBV6-1; a possible D gene is TRBD2 (6 bases). The germline V gene has CDR1 MNHNS and CDR2 SASEGT. The length of the CDR3 is 13 residues. V was pared by 6 bases and J by 2 bases, with 11 bases between. CDR3 sequence (DNA): TGTGCCAGCAGCCGGGACTTAGCCTACGAGCAGTACTTC. Translated, it gives CASSRDLAYEQYF.

The chain couples TRBV14 to TRBJ2-2; possibly TRBD2 for D (6 bases). Trimming removed 2 bases at V and 6 bases at J, with 10 bases between. Germline loops: CDR1 SGHDN, CDR2 FVKESK. The CDR3 covers 14 residues. CDR3 DNA: TGTGCCAGCAGCCAACCCGGGAGACCCGGGGAGCTGTTTTTT. It yields the protein CASSQPGRPGELFF.

The chain carries TRBV24-1 and TRBJ1-2; D possibly corresponds to TRBD1 (6 bases). Trimming removed 3 bases from V and 3 bases from J, with 19 bases in between. The CDR3 has 17 residues. Germline V gene sequence: CDR1 KGHDR, CDR2 SFDVKD. CDR3 nucleotide sequence: TGTGCCACCAGTGATCCGTCCGCTGGACAGATGCACTATGGCTACACCTTC. Amino acid sequence: CATSDPSAGQMHYGYTF.

This clonotype was detected ten times or more. V usage is TRBV29-1 and J usage is TRBJ2-3; 7 bases fit TRBD2. The CDR3 length is 15 residues. The J segment lost 3 bases and the V segment lost 4 bases, leaving 10 bases of the junction unmatched. Germline lookup yields CDR1 SQVTM and CDR2 ANQGSEA. CDR3 amino acids: CSVVRLAGVTDTQYF. The CDR3 DNA reads as TGCAGCGTTGTTAGGTTGGCGGGAGTTACAGATACGCAGTATTTT.

In this sample, this clonotype turned up once. This chain uses TRBV20-1 with TRBJ1-5; D is ambiguous. The germline CDR1 and CDR2 sequences are DFQATT and SNEGSKA (reference sequence). The CDR3 spans 15 residues. V was clipped by 5 bases and J by 2 bases, with 16 bases between them. The CDR3 nucleotides are TGCAGTGCTCAAAACGGGGTCGGGGGCAATCAGCCCCAGCATTTT. It is translated as CSAQNGVGGNQPQHF.

Written as DNA, the CDR3 is TGCGCCAGCAGTGACGGAGCAGATACGCAGTATTTT. Translated, it gives CASSDGADTQYF. This chain links TRBV10-2 with TRBJ2-3; D not certain. Trimming cost V 3 bases and J 4 bases, with 5 bases left between them. Germline-derived CDR1 and CDR2 are WSHSY and SAAADI. This CDR3 is built from 12 residues.

This chain links TRBV30 with TRBJ1-4; D might be TRBD1 (6 bases). The V gene's germline CDR1 is GTSNPN and CDR2 SVGIG (reference sequence). This CDR3 comprises 14 residues. Trimming removed 4 bases at V and 6 bases at J, with 15 bases between. The DNA of the CDR3 is TGTGCCTGGACCAGGGGTTTGGGCGATGAAAAACTGTTTTTT. Its translation is CAWTRGLGDEKLFF. Drawing the rest from reference TRBV30 and TRBJ1-4, the complete variable domain is SQTIHQWPATLVQPVGSPLSLECTVEGTSNPNLYWYRQAAGRGLQLLFYSVGIGQISSEVPQNLSASRPQDRQFILSSKKLLLSDSGFYLCAWTRGLGDEKLFFGSGTQLSVL.

About this clonotype: The junction shows a germline mismatch at one end, possibly a read error. The chain has TRBV5-1 and TRBJ2-5; 7 bases map to TRBD1. Germline V gene lookup returns CDR1 SGHRS and CDR2 YFSETQ. CDR3 size: 16 residues. The CDR3 region is CASSLDLGQAQETQYF. The CDR3 DNA sequence: TGTGCCAGCAGCTTGGATCTTGGACAGGCCCAAGAGACCCAGTACTTC.